Included here is one T cell receptor (beta chain) sequence, with context. Its cognate antigen is unknown. PCR used 60 Vbeta primers and 13 Jbeta primers. Libraries were prepared by immunoSEQ multiplex PCR; TCRdb keeps only in-frame clonotypes and omits some of them. This table holds around 45,000 clones, approximately 47% found once. These data belong to a study of cytomegalovirus exposure and HLA in healthy donors. V was pared by 1 base and J by 5 bases, with 7 bases between. Germline V gene data show CDR1 as SGHRS and CDR2 as YFSETQ. This CDR3 comprises 13 residues. Findings and caveats of the study: In a later analysis, at a false discovery rate of 0.05, approximately 16,000 TCR beta sequences were associated with HLA alleles. Most of the TCR beta V segments (in an earlier analysis) were productive either about 87% or about 30% of the time.

This chain links TRBV5-1 with TRBJ2-1, with a possible D match to TRBD1 (5 bases). What was sequenced was PBMCs. This TCR was recovered from a man aged 55-75 years in good health and CMV-seronegative. CDR3 DNA sequence: TGCGCCAGCAGCTTGACAGGAAACAATGAGCAGTTCTTC. Translated, it gives CASSLTGNNEQFF.